This T cell receptor (beta chain) was recorded in a study of OX40 agonist ivuxolimab in advanced cancers. Describing the broader study: Ivuxolimab was an agonistic, fully human IgG2 monoclonal antibody directed against OX40 (CD134), a costimulatory receptor. Intravenous ivuxolimab was administered to patients every 2 weeks at six dose levels: 0.01, 0.1, 0.3, 1.5, 3 and 10 mg/kg. Of the roughly 50 dose-escalation patients, hepatocellular carcinoma was present in roughly 19, melanoma in around 15, renal cell carcinoma in 9 and head and neck cancer in 9. In the dose-escalation cohort, more than 80% of patients were male, and the mean age was roughly 60 years with a range of roughly 20 to 85. Patients were allowed to have had prior anti-PD-1, anti-PD-L1 or anti-CTLA-4 therapy, and 40% of the dose-escalation patients had previously received checkpoint inhibitors. Partial responses occurred in three dose-escalation patients, of whom one had hepatocellular carcinoma and two had cutaneous melanoma. Peripheral TCRbeta sequencing aimed to test whether ivuxolimab altered TCR sequence diversity and caused clonal T-cell expansion. The monotherapy dose-escalation portion (N of about 52 patients) of the phase I ivuxolimab trial is reported in the paper.

To sequence the TCRbeta CDR3 region, genomic DNA was isolated from the sorted cells. The immunoSEQ Assay was used for sequencing of TCRbeta CDR3 regions. As stored in TCRdb, this immuneACCESS dataset retains in-frame rearrangements with V and J assigned. A fraction of the clones does not appear; measured against another copy, unresolved V genes explain less than half of the discrepancy, and the remainder lacks a known reason. Counted in this sample were approximately 50,000 clones; approximately 88% of them appeared once. The biggest ten clones account for around an eighth of the sample. Patients with autoimmune disease history or receiving systemic immunosuppression were excluded from the trial. Peripheral blood for TCR sequencing was collected from all dose cohorts at baseline, on cycle 4 day 1, and on cycle 7 day 1. The samples were taken from a phase I, first-in-human, multicenter, open-label dose-escalation trial of ivuxolimab. The trial enrolled adults with locally advanced or metastatic head and neck squamous cell, hepatocellular, melanoma or renal cell carcinoma. Before TCR sequencing, CD4+ and CD8+ T cells were separately sorted from peripheral blood.

In the case of this clone: Its antigen target is currently unknown. Base qualities are not at hand, and no much larger clone is one base apart.

Clipping removes 5 bases from V and 7 bases from J, with 7 as the unmatched junction base count. Including the terminal cysteine and phenylalanine, the CDR3 comprises 16 residues. Left in the record is the CDR3 DNA by itself, 48 bases read in frame from the first base. As encoded in the germline V gene, CDR1 is SQVTM while CDR2 is ANQGSEA. On the study overall, not on this receptor specifically: Clonal expansion of both CD4+ and CD8+ blood T cells was observed from baseline to week 6 at doses 0.1 to 3.0 mg/kg. Low levels of normalized T-cell clonal expansion were also seen in some nonresponding patients. Partial responders in the 0.1-3.0 mg/kg groups had among the lowest normalized peripheral clonal expansion, especially among CD8+ T cells. After ivuxolimab, more expanded clones were found on average in CD8+ T cells than in CD4+ T cells. The antigen specificity of the peripheral T cells that underwent clonal expansion was not determined.

The sequences come from CD4+ or CD8+ T cells sorted from blood, collected in a trial of the OX40 agonist ivuxolimab. The origin of this receptor is an adult with an advanced solid tumor such as melanoma, head and neck, liver or kidney cancer. The V and J genes are TRBV29-1 and TRBJ2-2, with 16 junctional bases fitting TRBD2. The DNA reads TGCAGCGTTTCCGGGACTAGCGGGAGGGGGGTCGGGGAGCTGTTTTTT. Translated, it reads CSVSGTSGRGVGELFF.